Listed below are T cell receptor beta chains from one sample, sequenced in a study of blood T cell repertoires in COVID-19. Libraries were prepared by immunoSEQ multiplex PCR; TCRdb keeps only in-frame clonotypes and omits some of them. The table includes under 350,000 clones, around 88% detected once. Sample: peripheral blood. All receptors derive from a man in his forties with acute or convalescent COVID-19. Both conserved end residues are part of each CDR3. A D gene is named only where the DNA matches it firmly. A row's size may be missing; if present it is once, few, many or a size class.

d_call j_call clone_size v_call cdr3_aa cdr3_nt
. TRBJ1-6 few TRBV5-5 CASSSDGRNSPLHF TGTGCCAGCAGCTCCGACGGGAGGAATTCACCCCTCCACTTT
. TRBJ2-2 . TRBV7-2 CASSLNGGANTGELFF TGTGCCAGCAGCTTGAATGGCGGGGCCAACACCGGGGAGCTGTTTTTT
. TRBJ1-5 . TRBV7-3 CASSSGANQPQHF TGTGCCAGCAGCTCAGGGGCCAATCAGCCCCAGCATTTT
. TRBJ2-3 few TRBV12-3/TRBV12-4 CASSFEGADTQYF TGTGCCAGCAGTTTTGAGGGAGCAGATACGCAGTATTTT
. TRBJ2-7 . TRBV15 CATSRDRGSDEQYF TGTGCCACCAGCAGAGATCGAGGGTCAGACGAGCAGTACTTC
. TRBJ2-7 . TRBV5-6 CASSFGPLYEQYF TGTGCCAGCAGCTTCGGTCCCCTTTACGAGCAGTACTTC
. TRBJ2-3 . TRBV2 CASSAVSTDTQYF TGTGCCAGCAGTGCGGTTAGCACAGATACGCAGTATTTT
. TRBJ1-3 once TRBV6-5 CASSFRTERNTIYF TGTGCCAGCAGTTTTCGGACAGAGCGAAACACCATATATTTT
. TRBJ1-4 . TRBV15 CATRGANEKLFF TGTGCCACCCGGGGGGCAAATGAAAAACTGTTTTTT
TRBD2 TRBJ2-2 once TRBV19 CASSSRAGGLTGELFF TGTGCCAGTAGTTCCAGAGCGGGGGGGTTAACCGGGGAGCTGTTTTTT
TRBD2 TRBJ2-1 . TRBV20-1 CSASVRLAGFRDEQFF TGCAGTGCTAGTGTGAGGCTAGCGGGGTTCAGGGATGAGCAGTTCTTC
TRBD2 TRBJ2-1 . TRBV4-1 CASSQDPPLAGGQGSHEQFF TGCGCCAGCAGCCAAGACCCCCCTCTAGCGGGGGGGCAGGGCTCCCATGAGCAGTTCTTC
TRBD2 TRBJ2-5 . TRBV5-4 CASSLSSGGAYETQYF TGTGCCAGCAGCTTGAGTAGCGGGGGGGCATACGAGACCCAGTACTTC
. TRBJ1-5 . TRBV5-1 CASSLEGGNQPQHF TGCGCCAGCAGCTTGGAAGGGGGCAATCAGCCCCAGCATTTT